This T cell receptor (beta chain) was documented in a study of OX40 agonist ivuxolimab in advanced cancers. Study observations and caveats: In the 0.1 to 3.0 mg/kg range, CD4+ and CD8+ blood T cells had expanded clonally by week 6.

Clones were read by immunoSEQ multiplex PCR, and TCRdb kept only the in-frame ones, dropping some. The profile shows roughly 56,000 clones, about 83% of them singletons. The CDR3 is made up of 14 amino acids. The germline CDR1 and CDR2 sequences are MNHEY and SVGAGI. The V end was cut by 6 bases, the J end by 12 bases, with 20 bases between. With respect to this clone: Its antigen remains unidentified.

The TCR sequence derives from an adult with an advanced solid tumor such as melanoma, head and neck, liver or kidney cancer. This chain links TRBV6-5 with TRBJ1-4; the D gene is possibly TRBD1 (6 bases). Specimen: CD4+ or CD8+ T cells sorted from blood, collected in a trial of the OX40 agonist ivuxolimab. The CDR3, as DNA: TGTGCCAGCAGCGCCCGGGGGCGGGGTCCGGAACTGTTTTTT. Translation: CASSARGRGPELFF.